One T cell receptor beta chain is described in this entry. The CDR3 loop spans 13 amino acids. Trimming took 3 bases from V and 0 from J, leaving 6 bases between them. The recovered donors of Cohort 3 showed two negative PCRs, clearance, or symptom resolution. The sample comes from a study of blood T cell repertoires in COVID-19. In the original processing: Estimates of nucleated cell counts were drawn from the amplification of reference gene primers. Measured with immunoSEQ multiplex PCR; TCRdb has only the in-frame clones, and not every one. The DNA was the basis for D and trimming; V, J and clone size are from that table. The sample carries some 390,000 clones, approximately 89% recorded once.

The chain carries TRBV12-3 or TRBV12-4 and TRBJ2-7; D unclear. The TCR comes from a woman aged 25 to 39 who had recovered from COVID-19. The sequenced material came from PBMCs or T cells enriched from blood (not recorded which). The CDR3 sequence is CASSLAPSYEQYF. The CDR3, as DNA: TGTGCCAGCAGTTTGGCACCCTCCTACGAGCAGTACTTC.